Presented here are 3 T cell receptor beta chains from one specimen sequenced in a study of shared clonotypes between healthy human individuals. Sequenced by immunoSEQ multiplex PCR; TCRdb stores in-frame clones only, minus some. The repertoire holds some 1.1 million clones, with around three quarters as singletons. Sequenced material: memory CD4+ T cells from PBMCs. Sample subset: CD45RA-negative fraction. The source is a man aged 18 to 35 in good health. Some clones in this sample may be carry-over from other donors' samples.

The rearrangement joins TRBV6-5 to TRBJ2-6; the D gene is possibly TRBD1 (5 bases). Germline CDR1 and CDR2: MNHEY and SVGAGI. Trimming cost V 6 bases and J 11 bases, with 20 bases left between them. The CDR3 length is 15 residues. The DNA for the CDR3 is TGTGCCAGCAGCCCCTTGGGGCAGAGTGTGGACGTCCTGACTTTC. This sequence encodes CASSPLGQSVDVLTF.

Concerning this clone itself: The junction and the germline gene differ at one end; a read error may be behind it. The V call is TRBV7-9, the J call TRBJ1-1, with D perhaps TRBD1 (5 bases). The CDR3 loop spans 14 amino acids. CDR1 and CDR2 (germline): SEHNR, FQNEAQ (reference sequence). Written as DNA, the CDR3 is TGTGTCAGCAGCCCCGGGACTGTTTCCACTGAAGCTTTCTTT. This sequence encodes CVSSPGTVSTEAFF.

This sequence joins TRBV6-6 and TRBJ2-1, with 8 bases lining up with TRBD1. V dropped 5 bases and J dropped 4; count of bases not matched to a gene: 7. Germline V gene data show CDR1 as MNHNY and CDR2 as SVGAGI (reference sequence). This CDR3 region has 15 residues. Here the CDR3 DNA reads TGTGCCAGCAGTAACCAGGGGGCTCAATACAATGAGCAGTTCTTC. Its protein product is CASSNQGAQYNEQFF.